Each of the 23 T cell receptor beta chains below was sequenced from the same sample in a study of T-cell memory formation after mild COVID-19. TCRdb reprocessed the 5' RACE reads via MiXCR and lists one record per CDR3 protein. Of around 420,000 distinct CDR3 sequences in the sample, more than 20% were seen once. Sequencing input: PBMCs or a T cell subset sorted from them (not recorded which). These receptors all stem from an adult woman who had mild COVID-19 (a few samples of this study predate the infection). Cell type and time point are not known.

This clonotype has only a few counts. The chain uses TRBV20-1 and TRBJ1-5; D is uncertain. V gave up 2 bases and J gave up 4 bases, with 18 bases separating them. The CDR3 length is 16 residues. Germline V CDR1 and CDR2: DFQATT, SNEGSKA (reference sequence). As DNA, the CDR3 is TGCAGTGCTAGATCCAGCTTTTTAGTGGGGAATCAGCCCCAGCATTTT. Its translation is CSARSSFLVGNQPQHF.

This chain joins TRBV6-2 or TRBV6-3 and TRBJ2-1; 12 positions agree with TRBD2. The CDR3 is made up of 16 amino acids. J was trimmed by 4 bases and V by 4 bases; bases with no gene match: 5. Germline values: CDR1 MNHEY, CDR2 SVGEGT. CDR3: CASSSLTSGSYNEQFF. CDR3 nucleotide sequence: TGTGCCAGCAGTTCCTTGACTAGCGGGAGTTACAATGAGCAGTTCTTC.

V gene TRBV20-1 combines with J gene TRBJ1-2; 7 nucleotides match TRBD1. V shed 6 bases, J shed 6 bases, and the junction held 10 bases outside the gene matches. CDR3 length equals 13 residues. The germline V gene has CDR1 DFQATT and CDR2 SNEGSKA (reference sequence). The CDR3 DNA sequence: TGCAGTGCCGGGACAGAGGGAGTAAATGGCTACACCTTC. It yields the protein CSAGTEGVNGYTF.

The gene calls are TRBV19 and TRBJ1-6; unclear D gene. Germline CDR1 is LNHDA and CDR2 is SQIVND (reference sequence). CDR3 length: 17 amino acids. V lost 1 base and J 4 bases, leaving 14 bases between the germline ends. CDR3 sequence reads: CASSIGKTRNYNSPLHF. CDR3 nucleotides: TGTGCCAGTAGTATAGGAAAGACACGTAATTATAATTCACCCCTCCACTTT.

This chain links TRBV6-6 with TRBJ2-7; TRBD1 or TRBD2 may be the D gene (5 bases each). This CDR3 spans 14 amino acids. CDR1 MNHNY and CDR2 SVGAGI come from the germline V gene (reference sequence). V was pared by 1 base and J by 0 bases, with 7 bases between. The CDR3 DNA follows: TGTGCCAGCAGTTACTACGGGGCCTCCTACGAGCAGTACTTC. Translating gives CASSYYGASYEQYF.

The chain has TRBV30 and TRBJ2-7; D not resolved. The CDR3 has 12 amino acids. Per germline, CDR1 GTSNPN and CDR2 SVGIG (reference sequence). V shed 1 base and J shed 3 bases, with 7 bases lying between them. DNA of the CDR3: TGTGCCTGGAGTGGGGTAGGCTACGAGCAGTACTTC. Translating gives CAWSGVGYEQYF.

The chain joins TRBV4-3 to TRBJ1-4; D is possibly TRBD1 (6 bases). The CDR3 extends over 15 amino acids. V dropped 0 bases and J dropped 8 bases, with 13 bases sitting between them. Germline CDR1 is LGHNA and CDR2 is YSLEER. In DNA form, the CDR3 reads TGCGCCAGCAGCCAAGACTGGGACATTGCCGAAAAACTGTTTTTT. This gives the protein CASSQDWDIAEKLFF.

The chain employs TRBV10-3 and TRBJ2-5; maybe TRBD2 (5 bases). V gave up 6 bases and J gave up 1 base, with 9 bases separating them. Germline-derived CDR1 and CDR2 are ENHRY and SYGVKD. The length of the CDR3 is 13 residues. CDR3 sequence (DNA): TGTGCCATCAGAGACGGGATCCAAGAGACCCAGTACTTC. As protein: CAIRDGIQETQYF.

This chain links TRBV5-1 with TRBJ2-4, with D perhaps matching TRBD2 (6 bases). This CDR3 has 13 residues. CDR1 and CDR2 (germline): SGHRS, YFSETQ. The ends were cut back, 4 bases at V and 12 bases at J, with 17 bases in the middle. CDR3 DNA: TGCGCCAGCAGCCCAGGATATAGCGGTTATCAGTACTTC. Protein: CASSPGYSGYQYF.

The genes are TRBV2 and TRBJ2-3; D may be TRBD1 (5 bases). This CDR3 is 19 amino acids long. Deletions cut 1 base from V and 0 bases from J, with 20 bases between. Germline CDR1 is SNHLY and CDR2 is FYNNEI. The CDR3 here is CASSEVRGHRQTSTDTQYF. The DNA of the CDR3 is TGTGCCAGCAGTGAAGTGCGAGGACATAGACAAACTAGCACAGATACGCAGTATTTT.

In its sample, this clonotype was seen a few times. The chain couples TRBV4-3 to TRBJ2-7, with D perhaps TRBD1 (6 bases). Germline CDR1 and CDR2: LGHNA and YSLEER. CDR3 length equals 13 residues. Trimming stripped 0 bases from V and 10 bases from J, with 13 bases between. Written as DNA, the CDR3 is TGCGCCAGCAGCCAAGATAAGACGGACAGCCAGTACTTC. Protein product: CASSQDKTDSQYF.

This rearrangement joins TRBV7-9 to TRBJ2-7, with TRBD1 matching over 7 bases. CDR1 is SEHNR and CDR2 is FQNEAQ in the germline V gene (reference sequence). The J segment lost 6 bases and the V segment lost 3 bases, leaving 5 bases of the junction unmatched. This CDR3 has 13 amino acids. CDR3: CASSFGRGPEQYF. The CDR3 coding sequence is TGTGCCAGCAGCTTCGGTAGGGGGCCCGAGCAGTACTTC.

The rearrangement links TRBV24-1 to TRBJ2-3; no definite D call. This CDR3 contains 13 residues. Trimming stripped 3 bases from V and 2 bases from J, with 5 bases between. The germline gives CDR1 KGHDR, CDR2 SFDVKD. Here the CDR3 reads CATSDVFTDTQYF. The DNA of the CDR3 is TGTGCCACCAGTGATGTCTTCACAGATACGCAGTATTTT.

This clonotype was counted only a few times. The chain employs TRBV10-3 and TRBJ1-1; D possibly corresponds to TRBD1 (5 bases). Trimming stripped 5 bases from V and 1 base from J, with 8 bases between. Germline CDR1 reads ENHRY; CDR2 reads SYGVKD. The CDR3 is made up of 13 amino acids. The CDR3 DNA reads as TGTGCCATCAGTCGGGACGGGAACACTGAAGCTTTCTTT. Translation: CAISRDGNTEAFF.

The DNA for the CDR3 is TGTGCCATCAGTGGCCACTTGGAGACTGAAGCTTTCTTT. Translated, it gives CAISGHLETEAFF. This chain uses TRBV10-3 with TRBJ1-1; no clear D. There are 13 residues in the CDR3. Per the germline V gene, CDR1 is ENHRY and CDR2 is SYGVKD. The ends were cut back, 4 bases at V and 5 bases at J, with 11 bases in the middle.

This chain joins TRBV7-8 and TRBJ1-5; 11 bases agree with TRBD1. The CDR3 totals 18 residues. With V trimmed by 6 bases and J by 0 bases, 10 bases remained unmatched. Per the germline V gene, CDR1 is SGHVS and CDR2 is FQNEAQ. In DNA form, the CDR3 reads TGTGCCAGCAGAAGGTGGGGACAGGGGGTTCTTAGCAATCAGCCCCAGCATTTT. It is translated as CASRRWGQGVLSNQPQHF. The full variable domain, with the rest looked up from reference TRBV7-8 and TRBJ1-5, is GAGVSQSPRYKVAKRGQDVALRCDPISGHVSLFWYQQALGQGPEFLTYFQNEAQLDKSGLPSDRFFAERPEGSVSTLKIQRTQQEDSAVYLCASRRWGQGVLSNQPQHFGDGTRLSIL.

This clonotype occurred once. The chain has TRBV4-1 and TRBJ2-7; D gene unclear. This CDR3 is 15 amino acids long. Trimming pared 0 bases from V and 4 bases from J, leaving 13 bases between. Per germline, CDR1 MGHRA and CDR2 YSYEKL. The CDR3 region is CASSQDPGYIYEQYF. As DNA, the CDR3 is TGCGCCAGCAGCCAAGATCCGGGCTACATATACGAGCAGTACTTC.

CDR3 DNA sequence: TGTGCCAGCAGCCAAGATTCGACAGGCCATGAGCAGTTCTTC. This codes for CASSQDSTGHEQFF. The chain joins TRBV14 to TRBJ2-1; weak D call: TRBD1 (6 bases). The CDR3 contains 14 residues. CDR1 is SGHDN and CDR2 is FVKESK in the germline V gene. V was shortened by 0 bases and J by 8 bases, with 11 bases between the two germline ends.

This clonotype has more than one count but fewer than ten. The V gene is TRBV6-5, the J gene TRBJ2-1, with 9 nucleotides matching TRBD2. Per the germline V gene, CDR1 is MNHEY and CDR2 is SVGAGI. V trimming: 5 bases; J trimming: 5 bases; junction bases outside the gene matches: 10. The CDR3 is made up of 16 amino acids. CDR3 nucleotide sequence: TGTGCCAGCAGTCGCCCGACTAGCGGACTTAACAATGAGCAGTTCTTC. Translated: CASSRPTSGLNNEQFF.

The chain carries TRBV29-1 and TRBJ1-2, with D possibly matching TRBD1 (5 bases). Germline V gene data show CDR1 as SQVTM and CDR2 as ANQGSEA. The CDR3 is made up of 13 amino acids. Trimming took 7 bases from V and 0 from J, leaving 12 bases between them. CDR3 in amino acids: CSADGGPNYGYTF. CDR3 nucleotides: TGCAGCGCCGACGGGGGACCTAACTATGGCTACACCTTC.

V usage is TRBV20-1 and J usage is TRBJ2-1; 10 positions agree with TRBD2. The J segment lost 12 bases and the V segment lost 5 bases, leaving 16 bases of the junction unmatched. This CDR3 spans 15 amino acids. In germline, CDR1 is DFQATT, CDR2 SNEGSKA (reference sequence). CDR3 protein: CSAPGLAAPERGQFF. The CDR3 DNA reads as TGCAGTGCTCCTGGACTAGCGGCACCCGAACGGGGGCAGTTCTTC.

This clonotype was recorded a few times. Here the CDR3 DNA reads TGTGCCACCAGCAGAGATTGGGACAGGGAGGGTAATGGCTACACCTTC. The encoded protein is CATSRDWDREGNGYTF. This chain joins TRBV15 and TRBJ1-2; 9 bases agree with TRBD1. V was pared by 0 bases and J by 6 bases, with 8 bases of the junction left unmatched. The CDR3 runs to 16 residues. Germline lookup yields CDR1 LNHNV and CDR2 YYDKDF (reference sequence).

This clonotype came up a few times. The chain joins TRBV9 to TRBJ2-1; D not certain. V was shortened by 1 base and J by 0 bases, with 11 bases between the two germline ends. Germline lookup yields CDR1 SGDLS and CDR2 YYNGEE. This CDR3 comprises 16 residues. Here the CDR3 reads CASSVTGSRSYNEQFF. DNA for the CDR3: TGTGCCAGCAGCGTAACTGGATCTCGCTCCTACAATGAGCAGTTCTTC.